This is a list of T cell receptor beta chains from one sample in a study of blood T cell repertoires in COVID-19. The method was immunoSEQ multiplex PCR; TCRdb's version includes in-frame clones alone and lacks a portion of them. The sample has about 300,000 clones, approximately 90% seen once. The sequenced sample consisted of peripheral blood. The receptors originated from a woman in her fifties or sixties with COVID-19, enrolled during active disease. CDR3s include the opening cysteine and the closing phenylalanine or tryptophan. Each record gives: clone size, D gene, J gene, CDR3 length, V gene, CDR3 DNA, CDR3 protein. A D gene is named only where the DNA matches it firmly. Clone size is not always given. Where it is, it says once, few, many or a class for expanded clones.

size: .
D: TRBD1
J: TRBJ2-5
length: 13
V: TRBV5-1
DNA: TGCGCCAGCAGCAGGGACAGGAAAGAGACCCAGTACTTC
CDR3: CASSRDRKETQYF

size: .
D: .
J: TRBJ1-1
length: 11
V: TRBV6-5
DNA: TGTGCCACTTATAGGAACACTGAAGCTTTCTTT
CDR3: CATYRNTEAFF

size: .
D: TRBD2
J: TRBJ2-3
length: 17
V: TRBV24-1
DNA: TGTGCCACCAGTGGCACAACTAGCGGGACCTACACAGATACGCAGTATTTT
CDR3: CATSGTTSGTYTDTQYF

size: .
D: .
J: TRBJ1-5
length: 16
V: TRBV24-1
DNA: TGTGCCACCAGTGAGGGTGGCAGAGGAGGCAATCAGCCCCAGCATTTT
CDR3: CATSEGGRGGNQPQHF

size: .
D: TRBD1
J: TRBJ2-3
length: 15
V: TRBV3-1/TRBV3-2
DNA: TGTGCCAGCAGCCAGGGCAGGGGGCCCTCTGATACGCAGTATTTT
CDR3: CASSQGRGPSDTQYF

size: .
D: TRBD1
J: TRBJ2-3
length: 15
V: TRBV6-2/TRBV6-3
DNA: TGTGCCAGCAGTCGGACAGGCTTGGGCACAGATACGCAGTATTTT
CDR3: CASSRTGLGTDTQYF

size: .
D: TRBD1
J: TRBJ1-1
length: 13
V: TRBV11-2
DNA: TGTGCCAGCAGCCCAACAGGGGTGGCTGAAGCTTTCTTT
CDR3: CASSPTGVAEAFF

size: .
D: .
J: TRBJ2-3
length: 12
V: TRBV5-1
DNA: TGCGCCAGCAGCCCCCGGGAAGATACGCAGTATTTT
CDR3: CASSPREDTQYF

size: .
D: TRBD2
J: TRBJ2-1
length: 14
V: TRBV4-3
DNA: TGCGCCAGCAGCCACCAAGCGGGAGTAGGTGAGCAGTTCTTC
CDR3: CASSHQAGVGEQFF

size: .
D: .
J: TRBJ2-1
length: 15
V: TRBV19
DNA: TGTGCCAGTAGTATCCCCCCGACAGAGTACAATGAGCAGTTCTTC
CDR3: CASSIPPTEYNEQFF

size: .
D: .
J: TRBJ1-6
length: 15
V: TRBV7-9
DNA: TGTGCCAGCAGCTCCCTCGGAGGACAGAATTCACCCCTCCACTTT
CDR3: CASSSLGGQNSPLHF

size: .
D: .
J: TRBJ1-2
length: 15
V: TRBV7-9
DNA: TGTGCCAGCAGTCCGGACAGACTCAGCAACTATGGCTACACCTTC
CDR3: CASSPDRLSNYGYTF

size: .
D: .
J: TRBJ1-1
length: 15
V: TRBV5-1
DNA: TGCGCCAGCAGCTTGCCTTACAGGGAAGGCACTGAAGCTTTCTTT
CDR3: CASSLPYREGTEAFF

size: few
D: TRBD1
J: TRBJ1-5
length: 14
V: TRBV5-1
DNA: TGCGCCAGCAGCACCGGACAGGGGAATCAGCCCCAGCATTTT
CDR3: CASSTGQGNQPQHF

size: .
D: .
J: TRBJ1-1
length: 14
V: TRBV7-9
DNA: TGTGCCAGCAGCTTAGCTCCGGGGGGCACTGAAGCTTTCTTT
CDR3: CASSLAPGGTEAFF

size: .
D: .
J: TRBJ1-5
length: 15
V: TRBV7-2
DNA: TGTGCCAGCAGCCCAATTGTCTATAGCAATCAGCCCCAGCATTTT
CDR3: CASSPIVYSNQPQHF

size: .
D: .
J: TRBJ1-1
length: 13
V: TRBV3-1/TRBV3-2
DNA: TGTGCCAGCAGCCAAGAGGCGGGTATGGAAGCTTTCTTT
CDR3: CASSQEAGMEAFF

size: .
D: .
J: TRBJ1-1
length: 11
V: TRBV11-3
DNA: TGTGCCAGCGGCCGGGGGGGGCGGGCTTTCTTT
CDR3: CASGRGGRAFF

size: .
D: TRBD1
J: TRBJ1-5
length: 14
V: TRBV2
DNA: TGTGCCACGACAGGGGAAAATAGCAATCAGCCCCAGCATTTT
CDR3: CATTGENSNQPQHF

size: .
D: TRBD1
J: TRBJ1-1
length: 14
V: TRBV2
DNA: TGTGCCAGCAGTCCGGGACAGCTGAACACTGAAGCTTTCTTT
CDR3: CASSPGQLNTEAFF

size: .
D: .
J: TRBJ1-2
length: 12
V: TRBV5-6
DNA: TGTGCCAGCAGCCGACAGCTATATGGCTACACCTTC
CDR3: CASSRQLYGYTF

size: .
D: TRBD1
J: TRBJ2-1
length: 15
V: TRBV11-2
DNA: TGTGCCAGCCTCAACCGGGACAGGGGTTCAAATGAGCAGTTCTTC
CDR3: CASLNRDRGSNEQFF

size: .
D: .
J: TRBJ1-5
length: 15
V: TRBV5-1
DNA: TGCGCCAGCAGCTTGGAGGGACTATCCAATCAGCCCCAGCATTTT
CDR3: CASSLEGLSNQPQHF

size: .
D: .
J: TRBJ1-2
length: 14
V: TRBV14
DNA: TGTGCCAGCAGCCCCGTGAGGTCTAACTATGGCTACACCTTC
CDR3: CASSPVRSNYGYTF